Shown below are 9 T cell receptor beta chains from a single sample sequenced in a study of cytomegalovirus exposure and HLA in healthy donors. Sequencing was performed with immunoSEQ multiplex PCR; in TCRdb, only in-frame clones are kept and a portion is missing. The data contain about 98,000 clones, about 83% of them singletons. The sample comprised PBMCs. Receptors originate from a woman aged 25 to 39 in good health and CMV-seronegative.

The sample holds a few counts of this clone. The chain employs TRBV5-1 and TRBJ2-5, with 9 bases fitting TRBD1. Trimming removed 4 bases from V and 5 bases from J; junction bases left unmatched: 9. The CDR3 has 15 residues. Germline V gene sequence: CDR1 SGHRS, CDR2 YFSETQ. CDR3 residues: CASSGTGGGLETQYF. DNA for the CDR3: TGCGCCAGCAGCGGTACAGGGGGCGGGCTGGAGACCCAGTACTTC.

The gene calls are TRBV5-6 and TRBJ1-4; D is unclear. CDR1 and CDR2 from the germline V gene are SGHDT and YYEEEE. The CDR3 has 14 residues. The V end lost 0 bases, the J end lost 7 bases, and 10 bases lay between the germline ends. CDR3 protein: CASSLVSLPEKLFF. CDR3 bases: TGTGCCAGCAGCTTGGTTTCCCTACCTGAAAAACTGTTTTTT.

The V and J genes are TRBV7-7 and TRBJ2-1; D is ambiguous. The CDR3 totals 15 residues. Trimming left V 3 bases short and J 0 bases short, with 9 bases between. Looked up from germline, CDR1 is SSHAT and CDR2 is FNYEAQ (reference sequence). The CDR3 spells CASSFRGGSYNEQFF. The CDR3 DNA is TGTGCCAGCAGCTTCCGCGGTGGCTCCTACAATGAGCAGTTCTTC.

With regard to this clone: The germline gene is not matched at one end of the junction; a read error may be the cause. The chain is built from TRBV7-7 and TRBJ2-3; 10 positions agree with TRBD1. The CDR3 contains 14 residues. Germline values: CDR1 SSHAT, CDR2 FNYEAQ (reference sequence). DNA of the CDR3: TGTGCTAGCAGCTTAGGGACAGGGGCAGATACGCAGTATTTT. Amino acid sequence: CASSLGTGADTQYF. Full variable domain (remainder filled in from reference TRBV7-7 and TRBJ2-3): GAGVSQSPRYKVTKRGQDVTLRCDPISSHATLYWYQQALGQGPEFLTYFNYEAQPDKSGLPSDRFSAERPEGSISTLTIQRTEQRDSAMYRCASSLGTGADTQYFGPGTRLTVL.

This clone was seen only a few times. The gene calls are TRBV7-2 and TRBJ2-7; D call uncertain. V lost 3 bases and J lost 5, with 11 bases in between. The CDR3 has 13 amino acids. Germline assignment: CDR1 SGHTA and CDR2 FQGNSA. This chain's CDR3 is CASSFKYNDEQYF. CDR3 nucleotides: TGTGCCAGCAGCTTCAAATACAATGACGAGCAGTACTTC.

The chain couples TRBV10-2 to TRBJ2-3; perhaps TRBD2 as D (5 bases). This CDR3 has 12 residues. Trimming cost V 8 bases and J 4 bases, with 10 bases left between them. Germline V lookup: CDR1 WSHSY, CDR2 SAAADI. The CDR3: CASSQRADTQYF. The DNA for the CDR3 is TGCGCCAGCTCCCAGAGGGCAGATACGCAGTATTTT.

The V call is TRBV28, the J call TRBJ1-1; 7 bases are a match to TRBD1. V gave up 5 bases and J gave up 3 bases; unmatched junction bases: 6. Germline CDR1 reads MDHEN; CDR2 reads SYDVKM. The CDR3 is made up of 14 amino acids. CDR3 bases: TGTGCCAGCAGTCCCCGACAGGGCTACACTGAAGCTTTCTTT. Its translation: CASSPRQGYTEAFF.

This rearrangement joins TRBV6-1 to TRBJ2-1; 15 bases line up with TRBD2. Looked up from germline, CDR1 is MNHNS and CDR2 is SASEGT. This CDR3 spans 15 amino acids. Unmatched junction bases numbered 9, after V lost 10 bases and J lost 8 bases. The chain's CDR3 is CAIRTSGGAFDEQFF. The CDR3 DNA reads as TGTGCCATTAGGACTAGCGGGGGGGCTTTCGATGAGCAGTTCTTC.

The chain combines TRBV5-1 with TRBJ2-1, with no clear D. Trimming shortened V by 1 base and J by 6 bases, and 8 bases separated the two germline ends. This CDR3 contains 13 residues. The germline V gene encodes CDR1 SGHRS and CDR2 YFSETQ. The DNA for the CDR3 is TGCGCCAGCAGCTTGACGGGTATCAATGAGCAGTTCTTC. It specifies CASSLTGINEQFF.